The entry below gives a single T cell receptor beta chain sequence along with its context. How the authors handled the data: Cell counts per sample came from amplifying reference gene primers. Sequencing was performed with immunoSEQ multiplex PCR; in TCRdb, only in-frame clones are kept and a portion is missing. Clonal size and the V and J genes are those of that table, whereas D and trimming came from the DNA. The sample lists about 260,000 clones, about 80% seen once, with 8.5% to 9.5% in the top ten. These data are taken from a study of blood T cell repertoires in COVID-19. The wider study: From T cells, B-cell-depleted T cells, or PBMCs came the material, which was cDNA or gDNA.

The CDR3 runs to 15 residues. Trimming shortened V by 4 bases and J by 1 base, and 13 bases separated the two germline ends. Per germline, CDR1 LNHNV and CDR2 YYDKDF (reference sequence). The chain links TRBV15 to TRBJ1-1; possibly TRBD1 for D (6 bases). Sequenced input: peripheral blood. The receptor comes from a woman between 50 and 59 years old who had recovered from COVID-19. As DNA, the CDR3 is TGTGCCACCAGCACCGGGATGGACAGGAACACTGAAGCTTTCTTT. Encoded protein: CATSTGMDRNTEAFF.